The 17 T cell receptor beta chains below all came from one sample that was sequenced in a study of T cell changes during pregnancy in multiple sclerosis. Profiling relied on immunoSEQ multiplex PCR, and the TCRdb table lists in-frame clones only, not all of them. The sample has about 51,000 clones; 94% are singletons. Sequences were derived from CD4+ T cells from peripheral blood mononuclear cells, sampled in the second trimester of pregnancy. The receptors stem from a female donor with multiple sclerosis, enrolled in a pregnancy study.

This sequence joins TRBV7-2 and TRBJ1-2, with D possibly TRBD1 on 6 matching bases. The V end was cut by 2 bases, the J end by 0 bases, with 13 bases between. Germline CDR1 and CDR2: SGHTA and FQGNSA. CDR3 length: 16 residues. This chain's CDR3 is CASSLTRQVSNYGYTF. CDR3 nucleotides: TGTGCCAGCAGCTTAACGAGACAGGTTTCTAACTATGGCTACACCTTC.

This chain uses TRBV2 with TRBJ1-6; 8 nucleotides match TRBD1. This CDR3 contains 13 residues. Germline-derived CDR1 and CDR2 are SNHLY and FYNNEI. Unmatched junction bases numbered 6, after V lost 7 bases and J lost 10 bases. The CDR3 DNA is TGTGCCAGCAAAGGACAGGGCGGGTCACCCCTCCACTTT. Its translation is CASKGQGGSPLHF. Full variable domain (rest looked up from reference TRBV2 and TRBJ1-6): EPEVTQTPSHQVTQMGQEVILRCVPISNHLYFYWYRQILGQKVEFLVSFYNNEISEKSEIFDDQFSVERPDGSNFTLKIRSTKLEDSAMYFCASKGQGGSPLHFGNGTRLTVT.

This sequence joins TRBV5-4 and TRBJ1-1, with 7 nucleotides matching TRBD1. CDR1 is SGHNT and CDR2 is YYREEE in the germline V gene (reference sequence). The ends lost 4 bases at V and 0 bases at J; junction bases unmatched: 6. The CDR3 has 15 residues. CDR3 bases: TGTGCCAGCAGCGTCTCGGGACAGATGAACACTGAAGCTTTCTTT. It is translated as CASSVSGQMNTEAFF.

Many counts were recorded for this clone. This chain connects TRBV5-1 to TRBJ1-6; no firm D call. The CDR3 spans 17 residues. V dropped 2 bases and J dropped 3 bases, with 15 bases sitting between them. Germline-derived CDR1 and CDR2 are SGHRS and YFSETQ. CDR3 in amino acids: CASSFEGPHHYNSPLHF. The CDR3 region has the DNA TGCGCCAGCAGCTTCGAGGGCCCACACCACTATAATTCACCCCTCCACTTT.

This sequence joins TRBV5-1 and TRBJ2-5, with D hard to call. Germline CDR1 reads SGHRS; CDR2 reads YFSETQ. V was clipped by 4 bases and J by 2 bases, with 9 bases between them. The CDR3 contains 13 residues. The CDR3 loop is CASSRRGQETQYF. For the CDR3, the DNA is TGCGCCAGCAGCCGGAGAGGACAAGAGACCCAGTACTTC.

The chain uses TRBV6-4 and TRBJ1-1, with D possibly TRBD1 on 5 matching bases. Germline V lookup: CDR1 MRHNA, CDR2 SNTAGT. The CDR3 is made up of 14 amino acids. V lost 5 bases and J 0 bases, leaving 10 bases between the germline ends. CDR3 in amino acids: CASSIDSLNTEAFF. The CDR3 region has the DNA TGTGCCAGCAGTATAGACAGCCTGAACACTGAAGCTTTCTTT.

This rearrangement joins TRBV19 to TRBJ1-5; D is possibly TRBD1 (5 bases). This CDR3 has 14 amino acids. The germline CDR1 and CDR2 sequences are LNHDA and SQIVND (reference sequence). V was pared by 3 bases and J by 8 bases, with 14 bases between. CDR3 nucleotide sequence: TGTGCCAGTAGTATCGGGGGGGTCCGCGAGCCCCAGCATTTT. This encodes CASSIGGVREPQHF.

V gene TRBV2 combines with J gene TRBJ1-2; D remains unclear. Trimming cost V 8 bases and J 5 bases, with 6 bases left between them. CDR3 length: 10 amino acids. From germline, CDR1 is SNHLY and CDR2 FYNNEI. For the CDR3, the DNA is TGTGCCAGCGGAGAATATGGCTACACCTTC. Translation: CASGEYGYTF.

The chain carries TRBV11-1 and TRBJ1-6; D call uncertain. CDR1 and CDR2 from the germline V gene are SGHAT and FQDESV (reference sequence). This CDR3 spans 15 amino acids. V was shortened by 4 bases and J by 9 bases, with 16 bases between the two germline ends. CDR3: CASSSLGGPGSPLHF. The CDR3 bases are TGTGCCAGCAGCTCCCTCGGAGGCCCAGGTTCACCCCTCCACTTT.

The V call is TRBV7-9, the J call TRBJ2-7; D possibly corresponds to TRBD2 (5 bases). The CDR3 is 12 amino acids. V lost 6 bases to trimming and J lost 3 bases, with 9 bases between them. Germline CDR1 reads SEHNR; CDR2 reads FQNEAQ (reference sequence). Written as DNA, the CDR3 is TGTGCCAGCAGTCGGGATCACTACGAGCAGTACTTC. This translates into CASSRDHYEQYF. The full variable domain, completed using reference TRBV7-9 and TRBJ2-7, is DTGVSQNPRHKITKRGQNVTFRCDPISEHNRLYWYRQTLGQGPEFLTYFQNEAQLEKSRLLSDRFSAERPKGSFSTLEIQRTEQGDSAMYLCASSRDHYEQYFGPGTRLTVT.

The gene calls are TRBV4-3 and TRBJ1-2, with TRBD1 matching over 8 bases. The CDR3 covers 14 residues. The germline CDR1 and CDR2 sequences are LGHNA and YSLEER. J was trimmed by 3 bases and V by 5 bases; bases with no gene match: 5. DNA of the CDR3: TGCGCCAGCAGCATGGGACAGGCCGACTATGGCTACACCTTC. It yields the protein CASSMGQADYGYTF.

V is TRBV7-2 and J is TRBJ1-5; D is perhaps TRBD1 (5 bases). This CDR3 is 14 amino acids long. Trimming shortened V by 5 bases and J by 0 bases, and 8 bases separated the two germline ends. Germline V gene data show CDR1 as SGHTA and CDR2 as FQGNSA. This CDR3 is CASSRQNSNQPQHF. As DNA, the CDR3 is TGTGCCAGCAGCCGACAGAATAGCAATCAGCCCCAGCATTTT.

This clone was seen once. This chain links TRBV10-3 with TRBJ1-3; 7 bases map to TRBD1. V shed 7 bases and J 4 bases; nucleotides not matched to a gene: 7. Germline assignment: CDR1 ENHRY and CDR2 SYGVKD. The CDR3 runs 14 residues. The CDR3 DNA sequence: TGTGCCATCACCAGGGACAGTTCCGGAAACACCATATATTTT. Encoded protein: CAITRDSSGNTIYF.

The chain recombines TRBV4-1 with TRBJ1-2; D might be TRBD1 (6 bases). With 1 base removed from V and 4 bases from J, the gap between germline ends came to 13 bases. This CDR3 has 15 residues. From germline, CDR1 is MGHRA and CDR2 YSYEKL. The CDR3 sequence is CASSQVGGRGYGYTF. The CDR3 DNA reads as TGCGCCAGCAGCCAAGTGGGGGGGCGAGGCTATGGCTACACCTTC.

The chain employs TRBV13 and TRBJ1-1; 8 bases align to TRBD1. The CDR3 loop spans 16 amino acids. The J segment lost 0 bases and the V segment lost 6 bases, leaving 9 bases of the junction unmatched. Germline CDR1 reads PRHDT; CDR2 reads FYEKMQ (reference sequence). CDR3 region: CASRSRTGTMNTEAFF. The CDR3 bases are TGTGCCAGCAGATCCCGGACAGGGACCATGAACACTGAAGCTTTCTTT.

The CDR3 loop reads CSVAGGPTYEQYF. The CDR3 nucleotides read TGCAGCGTTGCAGGCGGGCCGACCTACGAGCAGTACTTC. This rearrangement joins TRBV29-1 to TRBJ2-7, with D perhaps matching TRBD2 (5 bases). The length of the CDR3 is 13 residues. Germline CDR1 reads SQVTM; CDR2 reads ANQGSEA. Trimming stripped 4 bases from V and 2 bases from J, with 12 bases between.

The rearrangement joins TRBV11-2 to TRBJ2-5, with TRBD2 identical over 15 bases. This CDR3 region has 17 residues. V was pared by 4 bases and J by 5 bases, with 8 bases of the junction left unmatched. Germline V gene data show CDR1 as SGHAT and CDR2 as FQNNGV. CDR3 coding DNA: TGTGCCAGCAGCTCCGGGACTAGCGGGGGGCGGCGGGAGACCCAGTACTTC. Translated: CASSSGTSGGRRETQYF.